This paragraph reports one TCR beta chain. The antigen is undetermined. This sample was taken from a study of OX40 agonist ivuxolimab in advanced cancers. In the study overall: Enrollees could have had prior anti-PD-1, anti-PD-L1 or anti-CTLA-4 therapy, which about 40% had received. Two patients with cutaneous melanoma and one with hepatocellular carcinoma, three in total, showed partial responses.

Study-level results: In the 0.1 to 3.0 mg/kg range, CD4+ and CD8+ blood T cells had expanded clonally by week 6.

The CDR3 totals 14 residues. Germline V gene lookup returns CDR1 LNHDA and CDR2 SQIVND (reference sequence). V lost 5 bases, J lost 6 bases, and 16 bases lay in between. Clones were read by immunoSEQ multiplex PCR, and TCRdb kept only the in-frame ones, dropping some. The sample holds roughly 120,000 clones, roughly nine tenths seen once. The receptor was derived from an adult with an advanced solid tumor such as melanoma, head and neck, liver or kidney cancer. This chain joins TRBV19 and TRBJ2-5; D possibly uses TRBD1 or TRBD2 (5 bases each). The specimen comprised CD4+ or CD8+ T cells sorted from blood, sampled in a trial of the OX40 agonist ivuxolimab. The chain's CDR3 is CASSGALYGKTQYF. As DNA, the CDR3 is TGTGCCAGTAGTGGGGCTCTTTACGGGAAGACCCAGTACTTC.